This T cell receptor beta chain was sequenced during a study of blood T cell repertoires in COVID-19. As for the study in general: Two consecutive negative NP/OP PCR tests, clearance, or resolved symptoms defined Cohort 3 recovery. Collection of acute and convalescent COVID-19 samples took place in the United States, Italy and Spain.

The study recruited people aged 18 to 89 years across around 23 US areas. V lost 7 bases to trimming and J lost 5 bases, with 17 bases between them. Germline CDR1 reads MNHEY; CDR2 reads SMNVEV (reference sequence). This CDR3 is 15 amino acids long. In the authors' workflow: Researchers report that nucleated cell counts were estimated from reference gene primer amplification. The data were produced by immunoSEQ multiplex PCR, yet TCRdb's version contains in-frame clones alone and is incomplete. That table gives V, J and clone size, and the DNA gave D and trimming. The sample shows about 190,000 clones, about 88% of them seen only once.

The V call is TRBV27, the J call TRBJ2-2; D may be TRBD1 (5 bases). The sequencing input was PBMCs or T cells enriched from blood (not recorded which). The sequence came from a woman aged 40 to 50 in a cohort exposed to, infected with or recovered from COVID-19 (not recorded which). CDR3 DNA sequence: TGTGCCAGCACCGATAGGGGTAGTAATACCGGGGAGCTGTTTTTT. Translated: CASTDRGSNTGELFF.